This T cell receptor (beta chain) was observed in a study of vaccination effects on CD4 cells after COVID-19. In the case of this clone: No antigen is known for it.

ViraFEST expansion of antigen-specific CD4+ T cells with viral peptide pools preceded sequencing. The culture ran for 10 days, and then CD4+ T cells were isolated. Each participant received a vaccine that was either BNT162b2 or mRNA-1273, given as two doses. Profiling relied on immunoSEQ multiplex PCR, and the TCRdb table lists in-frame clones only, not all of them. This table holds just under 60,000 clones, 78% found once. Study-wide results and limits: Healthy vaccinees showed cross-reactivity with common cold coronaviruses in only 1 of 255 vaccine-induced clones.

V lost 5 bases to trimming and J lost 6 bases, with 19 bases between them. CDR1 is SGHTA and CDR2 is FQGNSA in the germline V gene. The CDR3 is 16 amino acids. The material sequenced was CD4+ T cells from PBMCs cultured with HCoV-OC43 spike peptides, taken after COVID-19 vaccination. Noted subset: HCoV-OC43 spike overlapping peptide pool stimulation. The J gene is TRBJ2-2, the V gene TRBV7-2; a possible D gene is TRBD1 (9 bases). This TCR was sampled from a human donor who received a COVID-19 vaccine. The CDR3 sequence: CASSPGQGRGAGELFF. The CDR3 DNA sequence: TGTGCCAGCAGCCCCGGACAGGGGCGGGGGGCCGGGGAGCTGTTTTTT.